This T cell receptor (beta chain) was identified during a study of cytomegalovirus exposure and HLA in healthy donors. Whole-study context: The approximately 130 validation repertoires matched the roughly 700 first-cohort repertoires in platform, a later analysis reported. General observations from the study: Most sequenced TCRs were rare (though some public TCRs occurred in many donors). Subsequent analysis revealed that first-cohort TCR clusters tended to co-occur in the 120 or so validation repertoires. High sensitivity and specificity were reportedly achieved when the classifier diagnosed cytomegalovirus status.

The CDR3 runs 14 residues. CDR1 and CDR2 from the germline V gene are MDHEN and SYDVKM. The V and J ends lost 3 bases and 2 bases respectively, with 7 bases between them. Produced via immunoSEQ multiplex PCR; TCRdb's table is partial and in-frame only. The repertoire consists of fewer than 70,000 clones, with 90% occurring once and the leading ten covering 3% to 3.5%. On this clone itself: The antigen is not known.

The rearrangement links TRBV28 to TRBJ1-4; D uncertain. Sequencing used PBMCs. The TCR originated in a man between 18 and 29 years old in good health and CMV-seronegative. CDR3 DNA: TGTGCCAGCAGTTTCGGCGGGACTAATGAAAAACTGTTTTTT. Residues: CASSFGGTNEKLFF.